The 21 T cell receptor beta chains given below trace back to one sample, sequenced in a study of early T cells in non-severe SARS-CoV-2 infection. TCRdb reanalysed the 5' RACE reads using MiXCR and keeps one entry per CDR3 protein. The data contain 98,000 or so distinct CDR3 sequences, approximately 10% of them singletons. Sequencing was done on a sample of whole blood. The receptors originated from an adult who was a healthcare worker with PCR-confirmed SARS-CoV-2 infection or an uninfected control (not recorded which).

This clonotype was observed a few times. The CDR3 DNA reads as TGCAGTGCTGCACAGGGGGCGAACACCGGGGAGCTGTTTTTT. Its translation: CSAAQGANTGELFF. The J gene is TRBJ2-2, the V gene TRBV20-1; 8 bases line up with TRBD1. The length of the CDR3 is 14 residues. The germline CDR1 and CDR2 sequences are DFQATT and SNEGSKA (reference sequence). The junction had 2 bases not matched to a gene; V was cut back by 5 bases and J by 0 bases.

This chain links TRBV7-6 with TRBJ2-2; maybe TRBD2 (6 bases). Per the germline V gene, CDR1 is SGHVS and CDR2 is FNYEAQ. CDR3 length: 14 amino acids. Trimming pared 1 base from V and 6 bases from J, leaving 9 bases between. CDR3 residues: CASSLGGGAGELFF. CDR3 in DNA: TGTGCCAGCAGCTTAGGAGGCGGGGCCGGGGAGCTGTTTTTT.

This clonotype was observed many times. The chain uses TRBV28 and TRBJ2-7; 8 nucleotides match TRBD1. Germline V gene sequence: CDR1 MDHEN, CDR2 SYDVKM. The CDR3 totals 16 residues. Trimming at V came to 3 bases and at J to 6 bases, leaving 13 bases not matched to a gene. CDR3 loop: CASSFLGTGRSSEQYF. The CDR3 DNA reads TGTGCCAGCAGTTTCCTAGGGACAGGACGATCGTCCGAGCAGTACTTC.

The chain employs TRBV27 and TRBJ1-5; the D gene is possibly TRBD1 (6 bases). This CDR3 is built from 15 residues. V lost 4 bases and J lost 0, with 10 bases in between. Germline lookup yields CDR1 MNHEY and CDR2 SMNVEV (reference sequence). For the CDR3, the DNA is TGTGCCAGCAGTTATGGGGGCCTTAGCAATCAGCCCCAGCATTTT. Residues: CASSYGGLSNQPQHF.

The sample holds a few counts of this clonotype. The genes are TRBV3-1 and TRBJ2-1; TRBD2 matches at 10 bases. CDR1 and CDR2 (germline): LGHDT, YNNKEL (reference sequence). Losses at the gene ends were 0 bases for V and 4 bases for J; bases not matched to a gene: 6. The CDR3 covers 17 residues. In DNA, the CDR3 is TGTGCCAGCAGCCAAGATTCCCGACTAGCGGGTTACAATGAGCAGTTCTTC. This gives the protein CASSQDSRLAGYNEQFF.

This clonotype came up many times. The chain recombines TRBV24-1 with TRBJ2-1, with D perhaps TRBD1 (5 bases). The CDR3 is 16 amino acids. V was cut by 6 bases and J by 6 bases, with 20 bases left in between. Germline lookup yields CDR1 KGHDR and CDR2 SFDVKD. CDR3: CATSRTGPIGSNEQFF. As DNA, the CDR3 is TGTGCCACCAGTAGAACAGGCCCTATTGGCTCCAATGAGCAGTTCTTC.

This clonotype was observed at least ten times. This chain joins TRBV20-1 and TRBJ1-6; TRBD1 is a possible D gene (5 bases). CDR3 length equals 14 residues. Germline V gene lookup returns CDR1 DFQATT and CDR2 SNEGSKA (reference sequence). Trimming shortened V by 3 bases and J by 7 bases, and 13 bases separated the two germline ends. This CDR3 is CSAREGSGNSPLHF. The CDR3 region has the DNA TGCAGTGCTAGGGAGGGGTCGGGGAATTCACCCCTCCACTTT.

This clonotype was seen only a few times. The CDR3 region has the DNA TGCGCCAGCAGCGGGACGACAGGGGTGTCCTACGAGCAGTACTTC. The encoded protein is CASSGTTGVSYEQYF. The chain recombines TRBV5-1 with TRBJ2-7; 8 bases are a match to TRBD1. V lost 4 bases to trimming and J lost 1 base; unmatched junction nucleotides: 7. CDR1 and CDR2 from the germline V gene are SGHRS and YFSETQ. The CDR3 has 15 residues. Using reference TRBV5-1 and TRBJ2-7 for the parts outside the CDR3, the full variable domain is KAGVTQTPRYLIKTRGQQVTLSCSPISGHRSVSWYQQTPGQGLQFLFEYFSETQRNKGNFPGRFSGRQFSNSRSEMNVSTLELGDSALYLCASSGTTGVSYEQYFGPGTRLTVT.

V gene TRBV6-6 combines with J gene TRBJ1-1, with D maybe TRBD1 (6 bases). Germline V gives CDR1 MNHNY, CDR2 SVGAGI (reference sequence). The CDR3 runs to 11 residues. With 10 bases removed from V and 3 bases from J, the gap between germline ends came to 9 bases. CDR3 residues: CATTGYTEAFF. The CDR3 DNA reads TGTGCCACCACAGGGTACACTGAAGCTTTCTTT.

The chain joins TRBV29-1 to TRBJ2-1; possibly TRBD1 or TRBD2 for D (5 bases each). V was shortened by 4 bases and J by 6 bases, with 10 bases between the two germline ends. Germline values: CDR1 SQVTM, CDR2 ANQGSEA. This CDR3 contains 12 residues. DNA of the CDR3: TGCAGCGTTGTGAAGGGGACCAATGAGCAGTTCTTC. The encoded protein is CSVVKGTNEQFF.

CDR3 in amino acids: CAWKGGGMGTDTQYF. The CDR3 DNA follows: TGTGCCTGGAAAGGGGGGGGAATGGGCACAGATACGCAGTATTTT. J is TRBJ2-3 and V is TRBV30; the D gene is possibly TRBD2 (7 bases). In germline, CDR1 is GTSNPN, CDR2 SVGIG (reference sequence). Trimming shortened V by 4 bases and J by 1 base, and 15 bases separated the two germline ends. The CDR3 contains 15 residues.

This clonotype was recorded many times. The chain combines TRBV11-2 with TRBJ2-1; TRBD2 matches at 8 bases. The CDR3 consists of 16 residues. CDR1 and CDR2 (germline): SGHAT, FQNNGV. V was pared by 5 bases and J by 9 bases, with 15 bases of the junction left unmatched. The CDR3 DNA sequence: TGTGCCAGCAGCACCGTGGGGGGACTAGGGAGGGGTGAGCAGTTCTTC. It encodes CASSTVGGLGRGEQFF.

In its sample, this clonotype was seen a few times. The gene calls are TRBV12-3 or TRBV12-4 and TRBJ1-2, with D possibly being TRBD1 (6 bases). Trimming removed 6 bases from V and 3 bases from J, with 11 bases in between. CDR3 length: 13 residues. CDR3 DNA sequence: TGTGCCAGCAGCAAGGACAGAGACTATGGCTACACCTTC. Protein: CASSKDRDYGYTF.

The chain carries TRBV3-1 and TRBJ1-2, with 11 bases fitting TRBD1. CDR1 is LGHDT, CDR2 YNNKEL, per germline (reference sequence). V was pared by 4 bases and J by 12 bases, with 4 bases of the junction left unmatched. This CDR3 contains 12 residues. The CDR3 sequence: CASSRTGGANTF. DNA of the CDR3: TGTGCCAGCAGCCGGACAGGGGGCGCAAACACCTTC.

The chain carries TRBV20-1 and TRBJ1-2; D not certain. Germline CDR1 reads DFQATT; CDR2 reads SNEGSKA (reference sequence). The CDR3 sequence is 10 residues long. V was cut by 6 bases and J by 5 bases, with 7 bases left in between. CDR3 protein: CSADGYGYTF. The CDR3 DNA follows: TGCAGTGCGGACGGGTATGGCTACACCTTC.

This clonotype came up many times. The gene calls are TRBV5-1 and TRBJ2-3; D is undetermined. The germline CDR1 and CDR2 sequences are SGHRS and YFSETQ. CDR3 length equals 14 residues. V lost 0 bases and J 4 bases, leaving 9 bases between the germline ends. In nucleotides, the CDR3 is TGCGCCAGCAGCTTGGATAGTTGGCCAGATACGCAGTATTTT. Translated: CASSLDSWPDTQYF.

This clonotype was observed at least ten times. The chain has TRBV15 and TRBJ1-1; 7 positions agree with TRBD1. The J segment lost 0 bases and the V segment lost 2 bases, leaving 3 bases of the junction unmatched. The CDR3 has 15 amino acids. Looked up from germline, CDR1 is LNHNV and CDR2 is YYDKDF (reference sequence). In DNA form, the CDR3 reads TGTGCCACCAGCAGATACAGGGGACTGAACACTGAAGCTTTCTTT. Encoded protein: CATSRYRGLNTEAFF.

The rearrangement joins TRBV12-3 or TRBV12-4 to TRBJ2-1; maybe TRBD1 (6 bases). Trimming shortened V by 4 bases and J by 4 bases, and 14 bases separated the two germline ends. The CDR3 loop spans 15 amino acids. The CDR3 sequence is CASSSSGARYNEQFF. CDR3 nucleotides: TGTGCCAGCAGTTCGTCAGGGGCGAGGTACAATGAGCAGTTCTTC.

In its sample, this clonotype was seen a few times. V and J are TRBV7-2 and TRBJ2-5, with D hard to call. V lost 5 bases and J 4 bases, leaving 11 bases between the germline ends. CDR1 SGHTA and CDR2 FQGNSA come from the germline V gene. This CDR3 is built from 13 residues. CDR3 bases: TGTGCCAGCAGCACCTACCCGCGAGAGACCCAGTACTTC. This gives the protein CASSTYPRETQYF.

The genes are TRBV10-3 and TRBJ2-3; a weak D match, TRBD1 (7 bases). CDR3 length equals 14 residues. V lost 4 bases, J lost 6 bases, and 14 bases lay in between. The germline V gene encodes CDR1 ENHRY and CDR2 SYGVKD. Here the CDR3 DNA reads TGTGCCATCAGTGGGAGGGGGCTGGCGGATACGCAGTATTTT. Amino acids: CAISGRGLADTQYF.

The chain links TRBV23-1 to TRBJ2-7; 9 bases line up with TRBD1. TRBV23-1 is an ORF, with its function uncertain. The CDR3 runs to 21 residues. Trimming cost V 2 bases and J 3 bases; bases outside gene matches: 23. The CDR3 DNA is TGCGCCAGCAGTCAACCCAATAGCGTGGGACAGGGAACGGGAGGTAACTACGAGCAGTACTTC. Translation gives CASSQPNSVGQGTGGNYEQYF.